These T cell receptor beta chains were read from a single sample in a study of blood T cell repertoires in COVID-19. Produced via immunoSEQ multiplex PCR; TCRdb's table is partial and in-frame only. The repertoire holds some 250,000 clones, with about 80% as singletons. Sequenced input: peripheral blood. Receptor source: a man in his thirties or forties who had recovered from COVID-19. Both conserved end residues are part of each CDR3. Each record gives: CDR3 DNA, CDR3 protein, clone size, D gene, V gene, J gene. A D gene is named only where the DNA matches it firmly. Where a row states a size, it is once, few, many or the class of an expanded clone; other rows omit it.

CDR3nt: TGTGCCAGCATCTCGGGTGACAGGGGTTTAGTTAATGAAAAACTGTTTTTT
CDR3aa: CASISGDRGLVNEKLFF
abundance: NA
d_gene: TRBD1
v_gene: TRBV2
j_gene: TRBJ1-4

CDR3nt: TGTGCCAGCAGCTTCGCCGAAGGGGGAACTGAAGCTTTCTTT
CDR3aa: CASSFAEGGTEAFF
abundance: NA
d_gene: NA
v_gene: TRBV7-6
j_gene: TRBJ1-1

CDR3nt: TGTGCCACCAGCAGAGCCCTGAATGAGCAGTTCTTC
CDR3aa: CATSRALNEQFF
abundance: NA
d_gene: NA
v_gene: TRBV15
j_gene: TRBJ2-1

CDR3nt: TGTGCCAGCAGCTTAGATCTAAGCGGGGGGGCCGGAGAGACCCAGTACTTC
CDR3aa: CASSLDLSGGAGETQYF
abundance: NA
d_gene: TRBD2
v_gene: TRBV11-3
j_gene: TRBJ2-5

CDR3nt: TGCGCCAGCAGTCCGGACAGCCAAGAGACCCAGTACTTC
CDR3aa: CASSPDSQETQYF
abundance: NA
d_gene: NA
v_gene: TRBV5-1
j_gene: TRBJ2-5

CDR3nt: TGCGCCAGCAGCTCCAGGAAGATCGGGACAGGGTACGGAAAACTGTTTTTT
CDR3aa: CASSSRKIGTGYGKLFF
abundance: NA
d_gene: TRBD1
v_gene: TRBV5-1
j_gene: TRBJ1-4

CDR3nt: TGTGCCAGCAGCTCAGGGGGCTGGTTGGGAAAACTGTTTTTT
CDR3aa: CASSSGGWLGKLFF
abundance: NA
d_gene: TRBD1
v_gene: TRBV28
j_gene: TRBJ1-4

CDR3nt: TGTGCCAGCAGTCCTTACCCCCCCAGGGGGCAGTACTTC
CDR3aa: CASSPYPPRGQYF
abundance: NA
d_gene: NA
v_gene: TRBV14
j_gene: TRBJ2-7

CDR3nt: TGTGCTAGTGGTCGTGACAGGAGCCCCATGAACACTGAAGCTTTCTTT
CDR3aa: CASGRDRSPMNTEAFF
abundance: NA
d_gene: NA
v_gene: TRBV12-5
j_gene: TRBJ1-1

CDR3nt: TGTGCCAGTAGTATCGGGCAGGGGAACAATGAGCAGTTCTTC
CDR3aa: CASSIGQGNNEQFF
abundance: NA
d_gene: NA
v_gene: TRBV19
j_gene: TRBJ2-1

CDR3nt: TGTGCCAGCAGTTTATCGTTTCCGGGACAGGGTTACGAGCAGTACTTC
CDR3aa: CASSLSFPGQGYEQYF
abundance: NA
d_gene: TRBD1
v_gene: TRBV6-5
j_gene: TRBJ2-7

CDR3nt: TGCGCCAGCAGCGCCGGTCAGGGCCCTAATGAAAAACTGTTTTTT
CDR3aa: CASSAGQGPNEKLFF
abundance: NA
d_gene: NA
v_gene: TRBV5-1
j_gene: TRBJ1-4

CDR3nt: TGTGCCAGCAGTAAGACAGGGTCCTATGGCTACACCTTC
CDR3aa: CASSKTGSYGYTF
abundance: NA
d_gene: TRBD1
v_gene: TRBV6-5
j_gene: TRBJ1-2

CDR3nt: TGTGCCAGCAGCAAAGCGAGAGGGACAGGGACCAGGGACACCTTC
CDR3aa: CASSKARGTGTRDTF
abundance: NA
d_gene: NA
v_gene: TRBV21-1
j_gene: TRBJ1-2

CDR3nt: TGTGCCAGCAGTGCCGGGACAGGGGACACAGATACGCAGTATTTT
CDR3aa: CASSAGTGDTDTQYF
abundance: few
d_gene: TRBD1
v_gene: TRBV28
j_gene: TRBJ2-3

CDR3nt: TGTGCCAGCAGCAACCACAGACCGGGACGGGGAGGGCTCGGGGAGCTGTTTTTT
CDR3aa: CASSNHRPGRGGLGELFF
abundance: NA
d_gene: TRBD2
v_gene: TRBV7-3
j_gene: TRBJ2-2

CDR3nt: TGTGCCACCAGCAGAGATCGTCCGGGATGGGGGAACACTGAAGCTTTCTTT
CDR3aa: CATSRDRPGWGNTEAFF
abundance: NA
d_gene: NA
v_gene: TRBV15
j_gene: TRBJ1-1

CDR3nt: TGTGCCAGTCTTGGACTGGGAGGTGAAGCTTTCTTT
CDR3aa: CASLGLGGEAFF
abundance: NA
d_gene: NA
v_gene: TRBV2
j_gene: TRBJ1-1

CDR3nt: TGTGCCAGCAGGTCTACAGGGATCCAAGAGACCCAGTACTTC
CDR3aa: CASRSTGIQETQYF
abundance: NA
d_gene: NA
v_gene: TRBV28
j_gene: TRBJ2-5

CDR3nt: TGTGCCAGCAGCCAAGCCCCGACAGGGATGAACACTGAAGCTTTCTTT
CDR3aa: CASSQAPTGMNTEAFF
abundance: NA
d_gene: TRBD1
v_gene: TRBV3-1/TRBV3-2
j_gene: TRBJ1-1

CDR3nt: TGTGCCAGTAGTATTATGCAGGGGGCCTACAATGAGCAGTTCTTC
CDR3aa: CASSIMQGAYNEQFF
abundance: NA
d_gene: TRBD1
v_gene: TRBV19
j_gene: TRBJ2-1

CDR3nt: TGTGCCAGCAGCCGTGACAGGGACTCTGGAAACACCATATATTTT
CDR3aa: CASSRDRDSGNTIYF
abundance: NA
d_gene: TRBD1
v_gene: TRBV3-1/TRBV3-2
j_gene: TRBJ1-3

CDR3nt: TGTGCCAGCAGTCTAGCGCACGGGGGGGAGCTGTTTTTT
CDR3aa: CASSLAHGGELFF
abundance: many
d_gene: NA
v_gene: TRBV28
j_gene: TRBJ2-2

CDR3nt: TGTGCCAGCAGTAACCGACAGGAGAATGAAAAACTGTTTTTT
CDR3aa: CASSNRQENEKLFF
abundance: NA
d_gene: NA
v_gene: TRBV6-6
j_gene: TRBJ1-4

CDR3nt: TGTGCCAGCAGCTCTAGGACAGGGGGCCTCGGCTACACCTTC
CDR3aa: CASSSRTGGLGYTF
abundance: NA
d_gene: TRBD1
v_gene: TRBV7-9
j_gene: TRBJ1-2

CDR3nt: TGTGCCAGCAGCTTGCTGGCAGGGCAGGGGTCGTCCGAAGCTTTCTTT
CDR3aa: CASSLLAGQGSSEAFF
abundance: NA
d_gene: NA
v_gene: TRBV5-6
j_gene: TRBJ1-1

CDR3nt: TGTGCCAGCAGTGATATGTCCCTTCGACAGGGCAGTCAGCCCCAGCATTTT
CDR3aa: CASSDMSLRQGSQPQHF
abundance: NA
d_gene: TRBD1
v_gene: TRBV2
j_gene: TRBJ1-5

CDR3nt: TGTGCCACTAGGATCGGGGGACAGCAGAACACTGAAGCTTTCTTT
CDR3aa: CATRIGGQQNTEAFF
abundance: NA
d_gene: TRBD1
v_gene: TRBV19
j_gene: TRBJ1-1

CDR3nt: TGTGCCAGCAGCCGGGGGACAGGGGATCAGCCCCAGCATTTT
CDR3aa: CASSRGTGDQPQHF
abundance: once
d_gene: TRBD1
v_gene: TRBV9
j_gene: TRBJ1-5

CDR3nt: TGTGCCAGCCGTATGGAACCAGCGGGGGGAGGCGAGCAGTTCTTC
CDR3aa: CASRMEPAGGGEQFF
abundance: NA
d_gene: TRBD2
v_gene: TRBV6-5
j_gene: TRBJ2-1

CDR3nt: TGTGCCAGCACCCTCGGGAGGAACAGCAATCAGCCCCAGCATTTT
CDR3aa: CASTLGRNSNQPQHF
abundance: NA
d_gene: NA
v_gene: TRBV6-5
j_gene: TRBJ1-5

CDR3nt: TGTGCCAGCAGCCGCTCACAGGAAATGAACACTGAAGCTTTCTTT
CDR3aa: CASSRSQEMNTEAFF
abundance: many
d_gene: NA
v_gene: TRBV5-4
j_gene: TRBJ1-1

CDR3nt: TGCGCCAGCAGTGGCCCCGGGACAGTTAATGAGCAGTTCTTC
CDR3aa: CASSGPGTVNEQFF
abundance: NA
d_gene: TRBD1
v_gene: TRBV10-1
j_gene: TRBJ2-1

CDR3nt: TGTGCCAGCAGCTTTCTTGCGGGGGGATCGAGAACTGTCAGCGATACGCAGTATTTT
CDR3aa: CASSFLAGGSRTVSDTQYF
abundance: NA
d_gene: TRBD2
v_gene: TRBV7-6
j_gene: TRBJ2-3

CDR3nt: TGTGCCAGCAGTGAGCTAGCGGGGGGGCCCTCCTACGAGCAGTACTTC
CDR3aa: CASSELAGGPSYEQYF
abundance: NA
d_gene: TRBD2
v_gene: TRBV6-1
j_gene: TRBJ2-7

CDR3nt: TGTGCCAGCACCACGAGGGATGAGCAGTTCTTC
CDR3aa: CASTTRDEQFF
abundance: NA
d_gene: NA
v_gene: TRBV7-8
j_gene: TRBJ2-1

CDR3nt: TGTGCCAGCAGCCAAGAGGGGCCGGCTAATGAAAAACTGTTTTTT
CDR3aa: CASSQEGPANEKLFF
abundance: NA
d_gene: NA
v_gene: TRBV4-2
j_gene: TRBJ1-4

CDR3nt: TGCGCCAGCAGTGGTGGTAGACAGGGGGTGTACAATGAGCAGTTCTTC
CDR3aa: CASSGGRQGVYNEQFF
abundance: NA
d_gene: TRBD1
v_gene: TRBV10-1
j_gene: TRBJ2-1

CDR3nt: TGTGCCAGCAGCCGCGGCGGGGGGGGGCTACAAGAGACCCAGTACTTC
CDR3aa: CASSRGGGGLQETQYF
abundance: NA
d_gene: TRBD2
v_gene: TRBV27
j_gene: TRBJ2-5

CDR3nt: TGTGCCAGCAGCTTAGTTGGGGGGAGGGCTAACTATGGCTACACCTTC
CDR3aa: CASSLVGGRANYGYTF
abundance: NA
d_gene: NA
v_gene: TRBV7-8
j_gene: TRBJ1-2

CDR3nt: TGTGCCAGTAGCTCATTAGGACTAGCGGGGGGGCTTAGCACAGATACGCAGTATTTT
CDR3aa: CASSSLGLAGGLSTDTQYF
abundance: many
d_gene: TRBD2
v_gene: TRBV19
j_gene: TRBJ2-3

CDR3nt: TGTGCCAGCATAATGGACACGGTCCCCGAGCAGTACTTC
CDR3aa: CASIMDTVPEQYF
abundance: NA
d_gene: NA
v_gene: TRBV2
j_gene: TRBJ2-7

CDR3nt: TGTGCCAGCAGCCTGTCAATGAGGCGAGAGACCCAGTACTTC
CDR3aa: CASSLSMRRETQYF
abundance: NA
d_gene: NA
v_gene: TRBV11-2
j_gene: TRBJ2-5

CDR3nt: TGTGCCAGCAGGGCGACACAGGCGTCTGGCTACACCTTC
CDR3aa: CASRATQASGYTF
abundance: NA
d_gene: NA
v_gene: TRBV6-5
j_gene: TRBJ1-2

CDR3nt: TGTGCCAGCAGCCCCCTCCGGGACCAAGAGACCCAGTACTTC
CDR3aa: CASSPLRDQETQYF
abundance: NA
d_gene: NA
v_gene: TRBV7-9
j_gene: TRBJ2-5

CDR3nt: TGTGCCAGTAACGCTTGGGCGTCGGGCACAGATACGCAGTATTTT
CDR3aa: CASNAWASGTDTQYF
abundance: NA
d_gene: NA
v_gene: TRBV19
j_gene: TRBJ2-3

CDR3nt: TGTGCCAGCAGCCGCATAGCGGGCCCCTACGAGCAGTACTTC
CDR3aa: CASSRIAGPYEQYF
abundance: NA
d_gene: TRBD2
v_gene: TRBV27
j_gene: TRBJ2-7

CDR3nt: TGTGCCAGTAGCCCAGAGGTCGCTAGCCCCCAAGAGACCCAGTACTTC
CDR3aa: CASSPEVASPQETQYF
abundance: NA
d_gene: NA
v_gene: TRBV19
j_gene: TRBJ2-5

CDR3nt: TGTGCCAGCAGGCAGGGGGCGGATGGCTACACCTTC
CDR3aa: CASRQGADGYTF
abundance: NA
d_gene: TRBD1
v_gene: TRBV6-5
j_gene: TRBJ1-2

CDR3nt: TGTGCCAGCAGCTTAAGCCTAGCGCACAACAATGAGCAGTTCTTC
CDR3aa: CASSLSLAHNNEQFF
abundance: NA
d_gene: NA
v_gene: TRBV7-3
j_gene: TRBJ2-1